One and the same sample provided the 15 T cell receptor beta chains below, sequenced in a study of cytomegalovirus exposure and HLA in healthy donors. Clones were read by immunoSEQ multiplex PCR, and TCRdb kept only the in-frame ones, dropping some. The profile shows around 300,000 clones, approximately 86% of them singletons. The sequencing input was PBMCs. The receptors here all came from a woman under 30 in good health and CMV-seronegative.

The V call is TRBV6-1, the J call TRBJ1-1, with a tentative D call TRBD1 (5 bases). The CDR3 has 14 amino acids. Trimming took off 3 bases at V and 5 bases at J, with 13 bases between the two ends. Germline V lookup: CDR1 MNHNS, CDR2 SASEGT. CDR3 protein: CASSDRARDTEAFF. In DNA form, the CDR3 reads TGTGCCAGCAGTGACAGGGCGAGAGATACTGAAGCTTTCTTT.

CDR3 protein: CASSLRTGQGRGYGEQYF. The CDR3 nucleotides are TGCGCCAGCAGTTTAAGAACCGGACAGGGAAGGGGCTACGGCGAGCAGTACTTC. The J gene is TRBJ2-7, the V gene TRBV5-1; TRBD1 matches at 8 bases. The germline CDR1 and CDR2 sequences are SGHRS and YFSETQ. V shed 5 bases, J shed 6 bases, and the junction held 22 bases outside the gene matches. This CDR3 has 18 residues.

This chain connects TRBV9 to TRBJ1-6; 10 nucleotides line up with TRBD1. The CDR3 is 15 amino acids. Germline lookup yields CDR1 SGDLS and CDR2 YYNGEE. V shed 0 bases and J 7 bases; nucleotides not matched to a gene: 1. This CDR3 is CASSVGDRGNSPLHF. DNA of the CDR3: TGTGCCAGCAGCGTAGGGGACAGGGGAAATTCACCCCTCCACTTT. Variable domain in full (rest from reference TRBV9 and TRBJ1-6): DSGVTQTPKHLITATGQRVTLRCSPRSGDLSVYWYQQSLDQGLQFLIQYYNGEERAKGNILERFSAQQFPDLHSELNLSSLELGDSALYFCASSVGDRGNSPLHFGNGTRLTVT.

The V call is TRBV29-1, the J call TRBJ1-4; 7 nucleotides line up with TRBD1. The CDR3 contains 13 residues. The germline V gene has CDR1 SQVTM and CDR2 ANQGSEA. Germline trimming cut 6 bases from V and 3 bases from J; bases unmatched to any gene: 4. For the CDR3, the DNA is TGCAGCGTCCCGACAGGGTCTAATGAAAAACTGTTTTTT. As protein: CSVPTGSNEKLFF.

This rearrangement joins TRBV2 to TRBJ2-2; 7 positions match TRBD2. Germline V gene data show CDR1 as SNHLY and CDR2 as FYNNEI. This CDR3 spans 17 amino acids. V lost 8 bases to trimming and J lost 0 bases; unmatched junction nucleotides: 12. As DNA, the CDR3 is TGTGCCAGCGGAGTGAGGGCTAGCGGTTCGAACACCGGGGAGCTGTTTTTT. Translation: CASGVRASGSNTGELFF.

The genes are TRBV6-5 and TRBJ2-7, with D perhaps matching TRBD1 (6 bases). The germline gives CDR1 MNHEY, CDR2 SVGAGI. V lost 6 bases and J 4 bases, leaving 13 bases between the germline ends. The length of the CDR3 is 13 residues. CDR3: CASSRTVGYEQYF. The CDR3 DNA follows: TGTGCCAGCAGCCGGACAGTGGGTTACGAGCAGTACTTC.

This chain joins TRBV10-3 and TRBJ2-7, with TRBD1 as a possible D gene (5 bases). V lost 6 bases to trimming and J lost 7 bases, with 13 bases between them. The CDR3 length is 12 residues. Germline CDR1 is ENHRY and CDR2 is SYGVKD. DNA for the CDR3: TGTGCCATCAGCACAGGTGTGAGGGAGCAGTACTTC. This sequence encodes CAISTGVREQYF.

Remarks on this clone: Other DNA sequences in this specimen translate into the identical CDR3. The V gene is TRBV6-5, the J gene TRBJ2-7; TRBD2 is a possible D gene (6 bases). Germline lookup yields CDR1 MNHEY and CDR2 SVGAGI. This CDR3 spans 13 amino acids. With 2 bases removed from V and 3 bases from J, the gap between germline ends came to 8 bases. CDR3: CASSYRGGYEQYF. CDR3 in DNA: TGTGCCAGCAGTTACAGGGGAGGCTACGAGCAGTACTTC.

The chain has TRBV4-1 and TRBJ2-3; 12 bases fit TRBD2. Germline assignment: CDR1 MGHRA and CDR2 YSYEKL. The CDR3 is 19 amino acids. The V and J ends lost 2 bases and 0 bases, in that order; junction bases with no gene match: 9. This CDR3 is CASSQYALAGGQSTDTQYF. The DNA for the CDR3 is TGCGCCAGCAGCCAATATGCGCTAGCGGGGGGGCAAAGCACAGATACGCAGTATTTT.

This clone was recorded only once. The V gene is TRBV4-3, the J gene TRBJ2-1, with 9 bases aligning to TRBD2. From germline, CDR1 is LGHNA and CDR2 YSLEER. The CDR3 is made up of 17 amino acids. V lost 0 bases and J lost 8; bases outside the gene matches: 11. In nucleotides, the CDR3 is TGCGCCAGCAGCCAAGATTCGAGTGGACTAGCGTTGGATGAGCAGTTCTTC. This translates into CASSQDSSGLALDEQFF.

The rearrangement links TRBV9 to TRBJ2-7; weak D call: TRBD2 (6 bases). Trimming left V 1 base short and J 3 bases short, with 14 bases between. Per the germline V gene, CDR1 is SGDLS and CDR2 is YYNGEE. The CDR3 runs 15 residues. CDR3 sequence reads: CASSVTASANYEQYF. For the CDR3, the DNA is TGTGCCAGCAGCGTAACGGCTAGCGCCAACTACGAGCAGTACTTC. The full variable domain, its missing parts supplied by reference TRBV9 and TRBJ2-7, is DSGVTQTPKHLITATGQRVTLRCSPRSGDLSVYWYQQSLDQGLQFLIQYYNGEERAKGNILERFSAQQFPDLHSELNLSSLELGDSALYFCASSVTASANYEQYFGPGTRLTVT.

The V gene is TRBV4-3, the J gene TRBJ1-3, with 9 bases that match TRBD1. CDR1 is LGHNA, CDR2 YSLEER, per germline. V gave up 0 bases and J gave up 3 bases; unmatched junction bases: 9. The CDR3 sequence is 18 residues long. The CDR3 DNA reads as TGCGCCAGCAGCCAAGATCCCCCCGGGACAGGGAATGGAAACACCATATATTTT. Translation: CASSQDPPGTGNGNTIYF.

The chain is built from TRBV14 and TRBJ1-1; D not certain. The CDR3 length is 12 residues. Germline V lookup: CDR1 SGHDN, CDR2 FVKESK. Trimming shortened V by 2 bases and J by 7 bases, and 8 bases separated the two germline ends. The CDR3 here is CASSQLGSEAFF. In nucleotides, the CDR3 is TGTGCCAGCAGCCAATTGGGGAGTGAAGCTTTCTTT.

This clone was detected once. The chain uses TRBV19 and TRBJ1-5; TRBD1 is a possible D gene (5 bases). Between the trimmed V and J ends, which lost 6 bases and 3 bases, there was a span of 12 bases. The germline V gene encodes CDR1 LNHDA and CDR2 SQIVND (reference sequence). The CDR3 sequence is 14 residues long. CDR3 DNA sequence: TGTGCCAGTAGCTTGGGGCAGTACAATCAGCCCCAGCATTTT. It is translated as CASSLGQYNQPQHF.

The CDR3 region has the DNA TGTGCCAGCAACCGCGCGCTGGGACTCTCCTACGAGCAGTACTTC. Amino acids: CASNRALGLSYEQYF. This chain joins TRBV28 and TRBJ2-7; tentative D call: TRBD2 (6 bases). The CDR3 consists of 15 residues. Germline CDR1 is MDHEN and CDR2 is SYDVKM. V gave up 7 bases and J gave up 0 bases, with 16 bases separating them.